Following are 5 T cell receptor beta chains from one sample sequenced in a study of T-cell reconstitution after alpha-beta-depleted transplantation in children. The authors prepared the TCRbeta library with unique molecular identifiers. TCRdb re-analysed the PCR reads in MiXCR, keeping a single row per CDR3 protein. Among some 460,000 distinct CDR3 sequences, about 17% were seen once, and the ten largest hold around 30%. This specimen was PBMCs, mostly from graft donor cells, taken 360 days after TCRalphabeta/CD19-depleted stem cell transplant. Every receptor here comes from a boy under three years old who had a stem cell transplant for Wiskott-Aldrich syndrome, so the T cells may come from the graft donor.

This clonotype was seen repeatedly, ten times or more. The V and J genes are TRBV14 and TRBJ2-7; 7 bases align to TRBD1. Germline lookup yields CDR1 SGHDN and CDR2 FVKESK. Trimming cost V 4 bases and J 4 bases; bases outside gene matches: 4. There are 13 residues in the CDR3. CDR3 protein: CASSPYRGYEQYF. The CDR3 region has the DNA TGTGCCAGCAGCCCATACAGGGGTTACGAGCAGTACTTC. Full variable domain (remainder filled in from reference TRBV14 and TRBJ2-7): EAGVTQFPSHSVIEKGQTVTLRCDPISGHDNLYWYRRVMGKEIKFLLHFVKESKQDESGMPNNRFLAERTGGTYSTLKVQPAELEDSGVYFCASSPYRGYEQYFGPGTRLTVT.

The chain joins TRBV29-1 to TRBJ1-2; D call uncertain. V was cut by 4 bases and J by 8 bases, with 11 bases left in between. CDR3 length: 11 residues. Germline loops: CDR1 SQVTM, CDR2 ANQGSEA. The DNA for the CDR3 is TGCAGCGTTGGTATGGGAACGGGCTACACCTTC. Translated: CSVGMGTGYTF.

This rearrangement joins TRBV5-1 to TRBJ1-5; 10 bases agree with TRBD1. Trimming removed 4 bases from V and 2 bases from J; junction bases left unmatched: 6. The CDR3 has 16 residues. The V gene's germline CDR1 is SGHRS and CDR2 YFSETQ. CDR3 sequence (DNA): TGCGCCAGCAGCCTCACCGGGACAGGGGGCAATCAGCCCCAGCATTTT. Residues: CASSLTGTGGNQPQHF.

The rearrangement links TRBV5-1 to TRBJ2-2; 11 bases agree with TRBD1. J gave up 7 bases and V 4 bases, and 3 bases lay outside the gene matches. The CDR3 is made up of 14 amino acids. The germline gives CDR1 SGHRS, CDR2 YFSETQ. The CDR3 coding sequence is TGCGCCAGCAGCCGGGACAGGGGGAACGGGGAGCTGTTTTTT. Amino acid sequence: CASSRDRGNGELFF.

Only a few counts were recorded for this clonotype. The chain recombines TRBV5-1 with TRBJ2-5; 16 nucleotides agree with TRBD2. The germline CDR1 and CDR2 sequences are SGHRS and YFSETQ. V shed 3 bases and J 3 bases; nucleotides not matched to a gene: 5. The CDR3 has 17 residues. The CDR3 DNA reads TGCGCCAGCAGCTGGGGACTAGCGGGAGGGCTGGAAGAGACCCAGTACTTC. Encoded protein: CASSWGLAGGLEETQYF.